This is a list of T cell receptor beta chains from one sample in a study of shared clonotypes between healthy human individuals. Only in-frame clones appear in the TCRdb table, and some are missing; sequencing was by immunoSEQ multiplex PCR. This sample has 2 million to 2.5 million clones, with around 93% found just once. Source material: naive CD8+ T cells from PBMCs. These receptors came from a man between 18 and 35 years old in good health. Some clones in this sample may be carry-over from other donors' samples. Each CDR3 is given with its conserved first and last residue. Each record gives: V gene, D gene, J gene, clone size, CDR3 protein, CDR3 DNA. A D gene is named only where the DNA matches it firmly. Some rows have no size entry. The others give once, few or many, or a class for an expanded clone.

TRBV7-9	-	TRBJ2-2	-	CASSPKVVTNTGELFF	TGTGCCAGCAGCCCAAAGGTCGTTACGAACACCGGGGAGCTGTTTTTT
TRBV9	TRBD1	TRBJ1-2	-	CASSGGQGGGYTF	TGTGCCAGCAGTGGTGGACAGGGCGGTGGCTACACCTTC
TRBV11-3	TRBD2	TRBJ2-1	-	CASSATGTSAYNEQFF	TGTGCCAGCAGCGCCACCGGGACTAGCGCCTACAATGAGCAGTTCTTC
TRBV10-3	TRBD1	TRBJ1-1	-	CAISENQGEDTEAFF	TGTGCCATCAGTGAGAATCAGGGGGAGGACACTGAAGCTTTCTTT
TRBV7-8	TRBD2	TRBJ2-1	-	CASSHGLAGSEQFF	TGTGCCAGCAGCCACGGACTAGCGGGATCTGAGCAGTTCTTC
TRBV5-6	TRBD1	TRBJ1-4	-	CASSSGQAEPKLFF	TGTGCCAGCAGCTCGGGACAGGCGGAGCCAAAACTGTTTTTT
TRBV7-8	-	TRBJ2-7	-	CASSPGGASYEQYF	TGTGCCAGCAGCCCCGGAGGGGCCTCCTACGAGCAGTACTTC
TRBV19	TRBD1	TRBJ2-7	few	CASRTAGTAYEQYF	TGTGCCAGTCGAACAGCCGGGACAGCATACGAGCAGTACTTC
TRBV19	-	TRBJ2-3	-	CANIINRDEATDTQYF	TGTGCCAATATTATAAACCGGGACGAAGCGACAGATACGCAGTATTTT
TRBV4-2	-	TRBJ2-7	-	CASSQVGRSSYEQYF	TGTGCCAGCAGCCAAGTAGGGAGGAGCTCCTACGAGCAGTACTTC
TRBV30	-	TRBJ1-4	few	CAWRGEKLFF	TGTGCCTGGAGAGGAGAAAAACTGTTTTTT
TRBV5-5	-	TRBJ2-2	-	CASSLALAGLSGELFF	TGTGCCAGCAGCCTGGCACTGGCGGGATTGAGCGGGGAGCTGTTTTTT
TRBV28	-	TRBJ2-7	-	CASSLFLGGSYEQYF	TGTGCCAGCAGTTTGTTTCTGGGGGGCTCCTACGAGCAGTACTTC
TRBV5-4	-	TRBJ2-7	-	CASSLDAGSYEQYF	TGTGCCAGCAGCTTGGACGCCGGGTCCTACGAGCAGTACTTC
TRBV7-9	TRBD1	TRBJ2-2	once	CASSLVSTGAGTGELFF	TGTGCCAGCAGCTTAGTATCCACAGGGGCGGGCACCGGGGAGCTGTTTTTT
TRBV25-1	-	TRBJ1-2	-	CASSKRVSDYGYTF	TGTGCCAGCAGCAAACGGGTTTCTGACTATGGCTACACCTTC
TRBV27	TRBD2	TRBJ2-1	-	CASSSWTSGSYNEQFF	TGTGCCAGCAGTTCCTGGACTAGCGGGAGCTACAATGAGCAGTTCTTC
TRBV5-1	TRBD1	TRBJ1-1	-	CASSFTGAGSGGEAFF	TGCGCCAGCAGCTTCACAGGGGCCGGGTCAGGGGGTGAAGCTTTCTTT
TRBV7-3	-	TRBJ2-2	-	CASRDYMGDTGELFF	TGTGCCAGCAGGGATTACATGGGTGACACCGGGGAGCTGTTTTTT
TRBV29-1	TRBD2	TRBJ2-7	-	CSATGGGVLFGEQYF	TGCAGCGCCACCGGGGGGGGAGTGCTGTTTGGCGAGCAGTACTTC
TRBV9	TRBD2	TRBJ2-6	-	CASSGTSGISGANVLTF	TGTGCCAGCTCCGGGACTAGCGGGATCTCTGGGGCCAACGTCCTGACTTTC
TRBV28	-	TRBJ1-1	few	CASSPLPGGTEAFF	TGTGCCAGCAGTCCCCTTCCGGGTGGGACTGAAGCTTTCTTT
TRBV15	TRBD1	TRBJ2-7	-	CATSIPEGQGDEQYF	TGTGCCACCAGCATCCCAGAGGGACAGGGGGACGAGCAGTACTTC
TRBV9	-	TRBJ1-1	few	CASSVGERVEAFF	TGTGCCAGCAGCGTAGGGGAGCGAGTTGAAGCTTTCTTT
TRBV7-6	TRBD1	TRBJ2-1	-	CASSSDRENEQFF	TGTGCCAGCAGTTCCGACAGGGAGAATGAGCAGTTCTTC
TRBV7-8	TRBD2	TRBJ2-7	once	CASSPLAGTTGDEQYF	TGTGCCAGCAGCCCCCTGGCCGGGACTACCGGCGACGAGCAGTACTTC
TRBV5-1	-	TRBJ1-1	-	CASSGQSQGANTEAFF	TGCGCCAGCAGCGGACAATCTCAGGGAGCCAACACTGAAGCTTTCTTT
TRBV7-9	TRBD1	TRBJ1-1	-	CASSSTGTGRLYSEAFF	TGTGCCAGCAGCTCCACCGGGACAGGCCGCCTTTATTCTGAAGCTTTCTTT
TRBV5-4	TRBD2	TRBJ2-7	-	CASSDATSDYEQYF	TGTGCCAGCAGCGATGCTACTAGCGACTACGAGCAGTACTTC